The rows below give T cell receptor beta chains drawn from one sample of a study of blood T cell repertoires in COVID-19. Only in-frame clones appear in the TCRdb table, and some are missing; sequencing was by immunoSEQ multiplex PCR. The sample comprises about 160,000 clones, around 80% of which are singletons, and approximately 6% rests with the top ten. Sample: PBMCs or T cells enriched from blood (not recorded which). The receptors here all came from a man aged 35 to 55 who had recovered from COVID-19. The CDR3 runs from the conserved cysteine through the conserved F or W. Each record gives: CDR3 length, D gene, V gene, J gene, clone size, CDR3 DNA, CDR3 protein. The D gene is left open where the match is weak. Clone sizes are given selectively: once, few, many, or a class where the clone is expanded.

16	.	TRBV9	TRBJ1-3	.	TGTGCCAGCAGCGTAGGCGGCCTACCCTCTGGAAACACCATATATTTT	CASSVGGLPSGNTIYF
14	TRBD1	TRBV9	TRBJ1-4	.	TGTGCCAGCAGCGCAACAGGGGGCGCGGAAAAACTGTTTTTT	CASSATGGAEKLFF
15	TRBD2	TRBV7-3	TRBJ2-1	.	TGTGCCAGCAGCTCCCGACTAGCCAACTACAATGAGCAGTTCTTC	CASSSRLANYNEQFF
19	TRBD1	TRBV5-1	TRBJ2-5	.	TGCGCCAGCAGCTTGGCTGGACAGGTTAGCCCCGTTATCCAAGAGACCCAGTACTTC	CASSLAGQVSPVIQETQYF
17	.	TRBV4-1	TRBJ2-5	.	TGCGCCAGCAGCCAAGATCTGGGACACACAGAGGCAGAGACCCAGTACTTC	CASSQDLGHTEAETQYF
13	.	TRBV5-8	TRBJ1-3	.	TGTGCCAGCAGCTTGGGGGCTGAAAACACCATATATTTT	CASSLGAENTIYF
14	.	TRBV7-9	TRBJ1-1	.	TGTGCCAGCACCCCAGACAGCCTGAACACTGAAGCTTTCTTT	CASTPDSLNTEAFF
14	TRBD2	TRBV5-1	TRBJ2-1	.	TGCGCCAGCAGCTCGCTCGGGACTAGCAATGAGCAGTTCTTC	CASSSLGTSNEQFF
15	TRBD2	TRBV7-2	TRBJ2-1	.	TGTGCCAGCAGCGGGACTAGCGGGGGCTACAATGAGCAGTTCTTC	CASSGTSGGYNEQFF
15	TRBD1	TRBV19	TRBJ1-1	.	TGTGCCAGTAGTCCGCAAGGACAGGCGAACACTGAAGCTTTCTTT	CASSPQGQANTEAFF
14	TRBD1	TRBV2	TRBJ2-2	.	TGTGCCAGCAGGGACAGGATTAACACCGGGGAGCTGTTTTTT	CASRDRINTGELFF
12	.	TRBV18	TRBJ1-2	.	TGTGCCAGCTCACCCCCGGTACCAGGCTACACCTTC	CASSPPVPGYTF
15	.	TRBV30	TRBJ1-3	.	TGTGCCGCCTCATCGGCAGGCGCCTCTGGAAACACCATATATTTT	CAASSAGASGNTIYF
12	.	TRBV3-1/TRBV3-2	TRBJ1-2	.	TGTGCCAGCACCCCGGAGCAGGGTGGCTACACCTTC	CASTPEQGGYTF
16	TRBD1	TRBV7-8	TRBJ2-5	.	TGTGCCAGCAGCTTACGAGGTGACAGGGCACAAGAGACCCAGTACTTC	CASSLRGDRAQETQYF
16	TRBD2	TRBV27	TRBJ2-7	few	TGTGCCAGCAGTTCCCAAACTAGCGGGGGGTCCTACGAGCAGTACTTC	CASSSQTSGGSYEQYF
15	.	TRBV9	TRBJ2-4	.	TGTGCCAGCAGCGTATCGGGGTCGGGGAAGAACATTCAGTACTTC	CASSVSGSGKNIQYF
13	TRBD1	TRBV30	TRBJ1-1	few	TGTGCCTGGAGTGGGGACAGCCACACTGAAGCTTTCTTT	CAWSGDSHTEAFF
13	.	TRBV11-3	TRBJ2-3	.	TGTGCCAGCAGCTTGGCCCGGGGAGATACGCAGTATTTT	CASSLARGDTQYF
13	.	TRBV30	TRBJ1-5	.	TGTGCCTGGAGCGCAGGACTTGATCAGCCCCAGCATTTT	CAWSAGLDQPQHF
13	TRBD1	TRBV2	TRBJ1-2	.	TGTGCCAGTGGGGAAGGACAGGGGTATGGCTACACCTTC	CASGEGQGYGYTF
14	TRBD1	TRBV27	TRBJ1-4	.	TGTGCCAGCAGCGGGACAGCAACTAATGAAAAACTGTTTTTT	CASSGTATNEKLFF
15	.	TRBV7-2	TRBJ2-2	.	TGTGCCAGCAGCTTTGCGGGGGCCAACACCGGGGAGCTGTTTTTT	CASSFAGANTGELFF
16	.	TRBV5-1	TRBJ1-2	.	TGCGCCAGCAGCCCGCCTAACGGACAGTTTCGCTATGGCTACACCTTC	CASSPPNGQFRYGYTF
13	.	TRBV5-1	TRBJ1-1	.	TGCGCCAGCAGCCCAGCTCAGGGGACTGAAGCTTTCTTT	CASSPAQGTEAFF
15	.	TRBV5-5	TRBJ1-3	.	TGTGCCAGCAGCTTGTGGGCAGTCTCTGGAAACACCATATATTTT	CASSLWAVSGNTIYF
12	.	TRBV7-8	TRBJ2-1	few	TGTGCCAGCAGCCAGGAGCTCGGTGAGCAGTTCTTC	CASSQELGEQFF
13	.	TRBV29-1	TRBJ2-1	.	TGCAGCGTACGGGGGACTTCTAATTATGAGCAGTTCTTC	CSVRGTSNYEQFF
15	TRBD1	TRBV5-1	TRBJ2-5	.	TGCGCCAGCATCCCTGACAGGGGGCTTTTGGAGACCCAGTACTTC	CASIPDRGLLETQYF
20	TRBD2	TRBV10-1	TRBJ2-1	.	TGCGCCAGCACCCAGGCACCCGGGACTAGCCCCAGGAGCTCCTACAATGAGCAGTTCTTC	CASTQAPGTSPRSSYNEQFF
19	TRBD1	TRBV7-9	TRBJ1-6	.	TGTGCCAGCAGCCCCCTCATGGCAGGGGGCTTTTCCTATAATTCACCCCTCCACTTT	CASSPLMAGGFSYNSPLHF
14	TRBD2	TRBV5-1	TRBJ2-5	once	TGCGCCAGCAGGAAGCGGGGGGACCAAGAGACCCAGTACTTC	CASRKRGDQETQYF
16	TRBD1	TRBV28	TRBJ1-1	.	TGTGCCAGCAGTCTACAGGGGGCGCGCGGCGGCACTGAAGCTTTCTTT	CASSLQGARGGTEAFF
14	.	TRBV7-9	TRBJ1-1	.	TGTGCCAGCAGCTTAACAGCAGGGGCCACTGAAGCTTTCTTT	CASSLTAGATEAFF
16	TRBD2	TRBV5-1	TRBJ2-1	few	TGCGCCAGCAGCTTGCGTCCCGGGGGGGACAACAATGAGCAGTTCTTC	CASSLRPGGDNNEQFF
14	TRBD2	TRBV6-5	TRBJ2-7	.	TGTGCCAGCACTAAGGGGCTAGCGGGGGACGAGCAGTACTTC	CASTKGLAGDEQYF
15	.	TRBV7-3	TRBJ1-1	.	TGTGCCAGCTACCAGCGACCGGGCGGGGTCACTGAAGCTTTCTTT	CASYQRPGGVTEAFF
14	TRBD1	TRBV19	TRBJ2-1	.	TGTGCCAGTAGTGGCTGGACAGGGTTTGATGAGCAGTTCTTC	CASSGWTGFDEQFF
14	.	TRBV7-7	TRBJ2-5	.	TGTGCCAGCAGCTTAGGACAGGCCCAAGAGACCCAGTACTTC	CASSLGQAQETQYF
16	TRBD1	TRBV6-5	TRBJ2-2	.	TGTGCCAGCAGTTACTCTAACAGGGGGTTCACCGGGGAGCTGTTTTTT	CASSYSNRGFTGELFF
13	.	TRBV2	TRBJ1-6	.	TGTGCCGGGGGCCAGGGGTCAGGTTCACCCCTCCACTTT	CAGGQGSGSPLHF